This TCR beta chain was identified in a study of technical replicates of blood from a handful of donors. Sequencing used immunoSEQ multiplex PCR; TCRdb keeps in-frame clones, though not all of them. The sample has under 100,000 clones; approximately 94% are singletons. The germline V gene encodes CDR1 SGDLS and CDR2 YYNGEE. CDR3 size: 19 residues. Losses at the gene ends were 0 bases for V and 10 bases for J; bases not matched to a gene: 16. The TCR originated in a human donor in good health. This chain links TRBV9 with TRBJ1-6, with 10 nucleotides matching TRBD1. The specimen was T cells isolated from PBMCs. CDR3 protein: CASSVGTRPGQGFGSPLHF. The CDR3 nucleotides read TGTGCCAGCAGCGTAGGAACACGTCCGGGACAGGGGTTTGGGTCACCCCTCCACTTT. Full variable domain (outside the CDR3, taken from reference TRBV9 and TRBJ1-6): DSGVTQTPKHLITATGQRVTLRCSPRSGDLSVYWYQQSLDQGLQFLIQYYNGEERAKGNILERFSAQQFPDLHSELNLSSLELGDSALYFCASSVGTRPGQGFGSPLHFGNGTRLTVT.